A selection of T cell receptor beta chains follows, all from one sample in a study of CD8 T cells in ankylosing spondylitis. TCRdb used MiXCR to reprocess the 5' RACE reads, holding one entry per CDR3 protein. The top ten hold about 1.1% of the sample, which has nearly 350,000 distinct CDR3 sequences, 14% to 15% seen once. Specimen: blood, either unsorted or a sorted T cell fraction (not recorded which). The receptors here all came from a male donor with ankylosing spondylitis or in good health (not recorded which). Both conserved end residues are part of each CDR3. A D gene is named only where the DNA matches it firmly. Size is omitted from some rows. Given values are once, few, many or a class for expanded clones.

v_call: TRBV27; j_call: TRBJ1-5; clone_size: few; d_call: NA; cdr3_aa: CASSLRVSNQPQHF; cdr3_nt: TGTGCCAGCAGTTTAAGGGTTAGCAATCAGCCCCAGCATTTT
v_call: TRBV27; j_call: TRBJ2-1; clone_size: few; d_call: TRBD2; cdr3_aa: CASSLTGGGLYNEQFF; cdr3_nt: TGTGCCAGCAGTTTGACGGGCGGGGGGCTTTACAATGAGCAGTTCTTC
v_call: TRBV10-3; j_call: TRBJ2-2; clone_size: few; d_call: NA; cdr3_aa: CAISESWDTGELFF; cdr3_nt: TGTGCCATCAGTGAGTCCTGGGACACCGGGGAGCTGTTTTTT
v_call: TRBV6-1; j_call: TRBJ1-1; clone_size: few; d_call: TRBD1; cdr3_aa: CASRSTGGETEAFF; cdr3_nt: TGTGCCAGCAGGTCCACAGGGGGCGAGACTGAAGCTTTCTTT
v_call: TRBV20-1; j_call: TRBJ2-7; clone_size: few; d_call: TRBD2; cdr3_aa: CSARGLAGGREQYF; cdr3_nt: TGCAGTGCAAGAGGACTAGCGGGAGGGCGCGAGCAGTACTTC
v_call: TRBV2; j_call: TRBJ1-2; clone_size: NA; d_call: TRBD1; cdr3_aa: CASSGQGATYGYTF; cdr3_nt: TGTGCCAGCAGCGGACAGGGGGCGACCTATGGCTACACCTTC
v_call: TRBV12-3/TRBV12-4; j_call: TRBJ1-2; clone_size: NA; d_call: TRBD1; cdr3_aa: CASTLGQTRDHGYTF; cdr3_nt: TGTGCCAGCACCTTGGGACAGACGCGGGACCATGGCTACACCTTC
v_call: TRBV7-6; j_call: TRBJ2-1; clone_size: few; d_call: NA; cdr3_aa: CASSLRAGSSYNEQFF; cdr3_nt: TGTGCCAGCAGCTTAAGGGCAGGGAGCTCCTACAATGAGCAGTTCTTC
v_call: TRBV2; j_call: TRBJ2-2; clone_size: NA; d_call: NA; cdr3_aa: CASSVLDGGELFF; cdr3_nt: TGTGCCAGCAGTGTACTAGACGGCGGGGAGCTGTTTTTT
v_call: TRBV7-6; j_call: TRBJ2-3; clone_size: many; d_call: NA; cdr3_aa: CASSLDRTDTQYF; cdr3_nt: TGTGCCAGCAGCTTAGACCGCACAGATACGCAGTATTTT
v_call: TRBV4-2; j_call: TRBJ2-1; clone_size: few; d_call: NA; cdr3_aa: CASSQPPQNNEQFF; cdr3_nt: TGTGCCAGCAGCCAGCCCCCCCAAAACAATGAGCAGTTCTTC
v_call: TRBV12-3/TRBV12-4; j_call: TRBJ1-2; clone_size: NA; d_call: NA; cdr3_aa: CASTPRDFFIDGYTF; cdr3_nt: TGTGCCAGCACCCCCCGGGACTTTTTCATAGATGGCTACACCTTC
v_call: TRBV7-2; j_call: TRBJ2-1; clone_size: few; d_call: NA; cdr3_aa: CASSFRIEYNEQFF; cdr3_nt: TGTGCCAGCAGCTTCAGGATAGAGTACAATGAGCAGTTCTTC
v_call: TRBV5-1; j_call: TRBJ2-2; clone_size: NA; d_call: NA; cdr3_aa: CASSLLGQGNTGELFF; cdr3_nt: TGCGCCAGCAGCCTGCTCGGGCAGGGGAACACCGGGGAGCTGTTTTTT
v_call: TRBV19; j_call: TRBJ2-2; clone_size: NA; d_call: TRBD1; cdr3_aa: CASSLTGTDFSNTGELFF; cdr3_nt: TGTGCCAGTAGTCTAACCGGGACAGACTTTTCGAACACCGGGGAGCTGTTTTTT
v_call: TRBV20-1; j_call: TRBJ2-1; clone_size: NA; d_call: TRBD2; cdr3_aa: CSASLGTSGTAYNEQFF; cdr3_nt: TGCAGTGCTAGCCTCGGGACTAGCGGGACTGCTTACAATGAGCAGTTCTTC
v_call: TRBV25-1; j_call: TRBJ2-4; clone_size: few; d_call: NA; cdr3_aa: CASEGNAKNIQYF; cdr3_nt: TGTGCCAGCGAAGGGAATGCCAAAAACATTCAGTACTTC
v_call: TRBV10-3; j_call: TRBJ2-1; clone_size: few; d_call: NA; cdr3_aa: CAISDGATHNEQFF; cdr3_nt: TGTGCCATCAGTGATGGAGCGACACACAATGAGCAGTTCTTC
v_call: TRBV12-3/TRBV12-4; j_call: TRBJ2-2; clone_size: few; d_call: TRBD1; cdr3_aa: CASNRDRSTGELFF; cdr3_nt: TGTGCCAGCAACCGGGACAGAAGCACCGGGGAGCTGTTTTTT
v_call: TRBV11-1; j_call: TRBJ2-7; clone_size: few; d_call: NA; cdr3_aa: CASSLVPAPGVYEQYF; cdr3_nt: TGTGCCAGCAGCTTAGTACCAGCGCCGGGTGTCTACGAGCAGTACTTC
v_call: TRBV5-1; j_call: TRBJ2-1; clone_size: NA; d_call: NA; cdr3_aa: CASSFEGGGNEQFF; cdr3_nt: TGCGCCAGCAGCTTCGAGGGCGGAGGGAATGAGCAGTTCTTC
v_call: TRBV11-2; j_call: TRBJ2-5; clone_size: few; d_call: NA; cdr3_aa: CASSFQTGEGETQYF; cdr3_nt: TGTGCCAGCAGCTTCCAGACAGGGGAGGGGGAGACCCAGTACTTC
v_call: TRBV20-1; j_call: TRBJ2-3; clone_size: few; d_call: NA; cdr3_aa: CSARISGARTDTQYF; cdr3_nt: TGCAGTGCTAGGATCTCGGGGGCTCGCACAGATACGCAGTATTTT